This TCR beta chain was observed in a study of T cell responses to AZD1222 COVID-19 vaccine. Study as a whole: Second-dose schedules of about 4 or about 12 weeks were combined.

This clone has only one observation. Its antigen remains unidentified. This CDR3 is 14 amino acids long. CDR1 is SGHNT and CDR2 is YYREEE in the germline V gene (reference sequence). After removal of 9 bases from V and 0 bases from J, the junction contained 7 bases not matched to a gene. Study outcomes and limitations: In a largely white British group with more females than males, clonal diversity was possibly underestimated. Of spike-specific TCRs, nearly half reportedly target regions left unmutated in variants. Repertoires were collected only later (after the peak T cell response had occurred).

Clones were read by immunoSEQ multiplex PCR, and TCRdb kept only the in-frame ones, dropping some. Here the sample spans about 180,000 clones, about 86% being singletons. The clonotype was recovered from an adult in good health. The J gene is TRBJ1-1, the V gene TRBV5-4; 8 positions match TRBD1. This specimen was peripheral blood, taken on day 0 of AZD1222 vaccination. Here the CDR3 reads CAIHHRGVNTEAFF. In DNA form, the CDR3 reads TGTGCCATCCACCACAGGGGGGTGAACACTGAAGCTTTCTTT.